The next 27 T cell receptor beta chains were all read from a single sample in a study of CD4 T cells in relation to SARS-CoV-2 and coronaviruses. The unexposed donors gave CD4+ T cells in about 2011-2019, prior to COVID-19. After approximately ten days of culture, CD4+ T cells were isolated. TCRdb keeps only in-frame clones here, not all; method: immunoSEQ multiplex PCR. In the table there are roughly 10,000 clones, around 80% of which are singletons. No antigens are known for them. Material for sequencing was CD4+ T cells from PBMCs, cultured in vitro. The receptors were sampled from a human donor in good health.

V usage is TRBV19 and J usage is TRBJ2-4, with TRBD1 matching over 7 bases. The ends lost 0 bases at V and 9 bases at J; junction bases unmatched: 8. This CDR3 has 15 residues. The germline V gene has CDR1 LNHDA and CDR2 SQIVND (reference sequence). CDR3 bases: TGTGCCAGTAGTATAGATCCGACAGGGAGAAGCATTCAGTACTTC. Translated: CASSIDPTGRSIQYF.

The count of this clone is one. The CDR3 DNA reads as TGTGCTAGTGGTTTGGCTTCATTAGCGGGAGTAGGGTACAATGAGCAGTTCTTC. Its protein product is CASGLASLAGVGYNEQFF. V gene TRBV12-5 combines with J gene TRBJ2-1, with 9 bases matching TRBD2. The V gene end was trimmed by 1 base and the J gene end by 4 bases; junction bases not matched to a gene: 11. Germline assignment: CDR1 LGHNT and CDR2 FRNRAP. The CDR3 runs to 18 residues. Based on the CDR3 plus reference TRBV12-5 and TRBJ2-1, the full variable domain is DARVTQTPRHKVTEMGQEVTMRCQPILGHNTVFWYRQTMMQGLELLAYFRNRAPLDDSGMPKDRFSAEMPDATLATLKIQPSEPRDSAVYFCASGLASLAGVGYNEQFFGPGTRLTVL.

CDR3 sequence (DNA): TGTGCCAGTAGGGGGGCCATCTCTGGAAACACCATATATTTT. It codes for CASRGAISGNTIYF. The J gene is TRBJ1-3, the V gene TRBV19; D possibly corresponds to TRBD1 (6 bases). This CDR3 has 14 residues. Germline V gives CDR1 LNHDA, CDR2 SQIVND (reference sequence). Trimming left V 6 bases short and J 0 bases short, with 9 bases between.

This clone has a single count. The CDR3 nucleotides read TGTGCCAGCAGCCAAGATGGGGGTGGCTACACCTTC. Protein: CASSQDGGGYTF. The chain recombines TRBV3-1 (or the pseudogene TRBV3-2) with TRBJ1-2; D perhaps matches TRBD1 (5 bases). Trimming stripped 0 bases from V and 7 bases from J, with 6 bases between. This CDR3 is built from 12 residues. Looked up from germline, CDR1 is LGHDT and CDR2 is YNNKEL (reference sequence).

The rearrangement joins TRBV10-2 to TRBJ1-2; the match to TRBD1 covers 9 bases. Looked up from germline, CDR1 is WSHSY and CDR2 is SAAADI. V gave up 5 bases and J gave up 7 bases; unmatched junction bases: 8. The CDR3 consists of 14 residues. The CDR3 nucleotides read TGCGCCAGCAGTACAGACCGGGACAGGGTTGGCTACACCTTC. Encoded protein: CASSTDRDRVGYTF.

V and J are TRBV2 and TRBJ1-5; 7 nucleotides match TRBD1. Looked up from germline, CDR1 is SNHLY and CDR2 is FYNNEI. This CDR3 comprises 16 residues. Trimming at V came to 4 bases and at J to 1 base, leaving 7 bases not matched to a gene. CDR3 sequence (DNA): TGTGCCAGCAGTGGGGGGACAGTGAGAAGCAATCAGCCCCAGCATTTT. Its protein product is CASSGGTVRSNQPQHF.

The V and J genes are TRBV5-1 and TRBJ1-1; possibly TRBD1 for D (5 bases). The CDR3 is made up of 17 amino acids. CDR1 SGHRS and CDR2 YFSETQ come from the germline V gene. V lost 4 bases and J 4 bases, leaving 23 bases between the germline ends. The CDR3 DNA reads TGCGCCAGCAGCCCCCGGCGCGGGGGGAGTCGGGGCACTGAAGCTTTCTTT. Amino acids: CASSPRRGGSRGTEAFF.

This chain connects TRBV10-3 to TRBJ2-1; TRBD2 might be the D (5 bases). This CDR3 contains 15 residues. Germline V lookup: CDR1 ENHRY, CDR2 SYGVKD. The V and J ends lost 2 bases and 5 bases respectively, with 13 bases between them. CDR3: CAISEIATYDNEQFF. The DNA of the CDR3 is TGTGCCATCAGTGAGATAGCGACTTACGACAATGAGCAGTTCTTC.

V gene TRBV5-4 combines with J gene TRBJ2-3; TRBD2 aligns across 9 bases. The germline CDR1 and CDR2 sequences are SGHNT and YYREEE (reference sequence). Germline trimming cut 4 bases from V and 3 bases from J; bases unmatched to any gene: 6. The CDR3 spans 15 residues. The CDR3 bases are TGTGCCAGCAGCCGTAGCGGGAGTGGGACAGATACGCAGTATTTT. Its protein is CASSRSGSGTDTQYF.

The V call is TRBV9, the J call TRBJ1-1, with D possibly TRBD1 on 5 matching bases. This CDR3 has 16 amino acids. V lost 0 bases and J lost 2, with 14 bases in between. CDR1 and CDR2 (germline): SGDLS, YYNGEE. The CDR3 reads CASSVESGPHNTEAFF. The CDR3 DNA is TGTGCCAGCAGCGTAGAGTCGGGACCTCATAACACTGAAGCTTTCTTT.

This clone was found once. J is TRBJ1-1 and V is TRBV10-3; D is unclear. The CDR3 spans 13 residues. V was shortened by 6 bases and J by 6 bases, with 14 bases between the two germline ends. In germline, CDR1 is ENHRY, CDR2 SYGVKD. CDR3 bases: TGTGCCATCAGCTACGACGGGATGGCTGAAGCTTTCTTT. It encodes CAISYDGMAEAFF.

CDR3 sequence reads: CASSLDFPPRRKTEAFF. The CDR3 DNA is TGTGCCAGCAGCTTGGATTTCCCCCCCCGCCGGAAAACTGAAGCTTTCTTT. J is TRBJ1-1 and V is TRBV5-6; D unresolved. The CDR3 has 17 amino acids. The germline CDR1 and CDR2 sequences are SGHDT and YYEEEE. The ends were cut back, 0 bases at V and 5 bases at J, with 20 bases in the middle.

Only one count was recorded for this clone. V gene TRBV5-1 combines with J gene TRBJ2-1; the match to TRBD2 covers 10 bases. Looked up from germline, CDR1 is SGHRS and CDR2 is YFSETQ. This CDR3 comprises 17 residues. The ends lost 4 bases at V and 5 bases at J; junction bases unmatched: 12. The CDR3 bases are TGCGCCAGCAGCCCCAGACTAGCGGGTAAAGGGGACAATGAGCAGTTCTTC. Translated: CASSPRLAGKGDNEQFF.

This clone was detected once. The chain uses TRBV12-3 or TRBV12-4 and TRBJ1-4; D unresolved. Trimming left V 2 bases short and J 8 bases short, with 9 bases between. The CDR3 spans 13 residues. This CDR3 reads CASSLRQGEKLFF. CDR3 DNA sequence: TGTGCCAGCAGTTTAAGACAAGGGGAAAAACTGTTTTTT.

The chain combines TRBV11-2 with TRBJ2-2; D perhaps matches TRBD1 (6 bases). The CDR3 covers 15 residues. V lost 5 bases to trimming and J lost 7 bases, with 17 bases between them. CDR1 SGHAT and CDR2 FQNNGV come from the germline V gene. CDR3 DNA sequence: TGTGCCAGCAGCCCATTGAGGGGGTTTGGCGGGGAGCTGTTTTTT. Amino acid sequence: CASSPLRGFGGELFF.

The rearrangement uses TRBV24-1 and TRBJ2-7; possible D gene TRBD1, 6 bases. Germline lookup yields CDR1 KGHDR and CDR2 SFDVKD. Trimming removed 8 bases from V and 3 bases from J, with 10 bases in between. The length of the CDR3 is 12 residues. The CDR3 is CATKAGDYEQYF. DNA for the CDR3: TGTGCCACCAAGGCAGGGGACTACGAGCAGTACTTC.

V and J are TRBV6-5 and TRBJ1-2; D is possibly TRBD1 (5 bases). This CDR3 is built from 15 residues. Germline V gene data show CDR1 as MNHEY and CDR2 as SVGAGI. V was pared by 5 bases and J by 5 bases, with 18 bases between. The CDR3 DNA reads TGTGCCAGCAGTCGACCACACCGGGGGGGATATGGCTACACCTTC. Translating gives CASSRPHRGGYGYTF.

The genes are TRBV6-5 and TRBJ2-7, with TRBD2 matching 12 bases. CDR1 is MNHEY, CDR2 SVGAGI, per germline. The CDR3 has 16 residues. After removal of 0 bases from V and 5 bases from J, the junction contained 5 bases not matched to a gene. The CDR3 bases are TGTGCCAGCAGTTACTCCGCGACTAGCGGGAGCAACGAGCAGTACTTC. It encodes CASSYSATSGSNEQYF.

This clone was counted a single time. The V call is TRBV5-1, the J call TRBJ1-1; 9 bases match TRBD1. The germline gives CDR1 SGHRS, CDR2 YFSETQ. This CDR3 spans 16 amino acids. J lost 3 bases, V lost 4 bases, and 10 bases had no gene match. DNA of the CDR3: TGCGCCAGCAGCGTGGGACAGGGTAACGCGGACACTGAAGCTTTCTTT. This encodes CASSVGQGNADTEAFF. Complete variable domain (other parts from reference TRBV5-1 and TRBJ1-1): KAGVTQTPRYLIKTRGQQVTLSCSPISGHRSVSWYQQTPGQGLQFLFEYFSETQRNKGNFPGRFSGRQFSNSRSEMNVSTLELGDSALYLCASSVGQGNADTEAFFGQGTRLTVV.

CDR3 protein: CASSQGDSGYPETQYF. The CDR3 coding sequence is TGTGCCAGCAGCCAAGGGGATAGCGGATACCCGGAGACCCAGTACTTC. This chain connects TRBV14 to TRBJ2-5; possibly TRBD2 for D (6 bases). The V gene lost 1 base and the J gene lost 5 bases, with 17 bases spanning the gap. The CDR3 covers 16 residues. The germline V gene has CDR1 SGHDN and CDR2 FVKESK.

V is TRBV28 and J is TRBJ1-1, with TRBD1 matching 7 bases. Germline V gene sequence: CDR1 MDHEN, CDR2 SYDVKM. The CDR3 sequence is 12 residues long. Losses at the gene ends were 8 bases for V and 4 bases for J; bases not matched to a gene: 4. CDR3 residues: CASRGTATEAFF. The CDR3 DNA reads TGTGCCAGCCGAGGGACAGCCACTGAAGCTTTCTTT.

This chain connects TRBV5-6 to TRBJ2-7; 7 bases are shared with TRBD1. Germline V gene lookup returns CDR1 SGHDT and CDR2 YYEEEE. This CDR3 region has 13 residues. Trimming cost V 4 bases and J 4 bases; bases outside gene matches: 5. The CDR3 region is CASSRQGGYEQYF. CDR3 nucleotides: TGTGCCAGCAGCCGACAGGGTGGGTACGAGCAGTACTTC.

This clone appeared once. The CDR3: CASSLVSGKAKNIQYF. The CDR3 nucleotides are TGTGCCAGCAGCTTAGTGTCGGGGAAAGCCAAAAACATTCAGTACTTC. The chain recombines TRBV7-9 with TRBJ2-4, with D possibly TRBD2 on 5 matching bases. With 1 base removed from V and 0 bases from J, the gap between germline ends came to 10 bases. The CDR3 runs to 16 residues. Germline CDR1 SEHNR, CDR2 FQNEAQ (reference sequence). Variable domain in full (rest from reference TRBV7-9 and TRBJ2-4): DTGVSQNPRHKITKRGQNVTFRCDPISEHNRLYWYRQTLGQGPEFLTYFQNEAQLEKSRLLSDRFSAERPKGSFSTLEIQRTEQGDSAMYLCASSLVSGKAKNIQYFGAGTRLSVL.

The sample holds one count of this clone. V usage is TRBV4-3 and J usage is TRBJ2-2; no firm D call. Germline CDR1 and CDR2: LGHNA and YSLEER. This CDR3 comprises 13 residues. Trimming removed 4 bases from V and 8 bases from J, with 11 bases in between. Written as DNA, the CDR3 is TGCGCCAGCAGCCCCCTTAGGCCGGGGGAGCTGTTTTTT. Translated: CASSPLRPGELFF.

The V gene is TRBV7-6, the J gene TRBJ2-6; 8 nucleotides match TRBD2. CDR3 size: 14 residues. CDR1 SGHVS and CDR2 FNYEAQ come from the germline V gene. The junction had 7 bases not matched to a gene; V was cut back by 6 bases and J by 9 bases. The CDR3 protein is CASSAGRVGNVLTF. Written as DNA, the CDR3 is TGTGCCAGCAGTGCCGGGAGGGTGGGCAACGTCCTGACTTTC.

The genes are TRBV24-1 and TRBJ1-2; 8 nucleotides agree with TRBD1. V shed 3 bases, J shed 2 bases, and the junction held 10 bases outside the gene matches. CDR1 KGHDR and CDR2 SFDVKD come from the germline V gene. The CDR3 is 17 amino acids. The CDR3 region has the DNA TGTGCCACCAGTGATGCCGACAGGGGAAGAGACAACTATGGCTACACCTTC. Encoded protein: CATSDADRGRDNYGYTF.

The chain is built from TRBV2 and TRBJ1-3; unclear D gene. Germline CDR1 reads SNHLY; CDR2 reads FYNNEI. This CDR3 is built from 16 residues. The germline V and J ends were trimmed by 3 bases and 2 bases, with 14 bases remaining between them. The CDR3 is CASSDWTSPPGNTIYF. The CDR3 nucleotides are TGTGCCAGCAGTGACTGGACTTCTCCGCCTGGAAACACCATATATTTT.